This T cell receptor beta chain was profiled in a study of vaccination and CD4 T cells after COVID-19. J lost 5 bases, V lost 6 bases, and 11 bases had no gene match. This CDR3 is built from 15 residues. In germline, CDR1 is DFQATT, CDR2 SNEGSKA (reference sequence). With the Oncomine TCR Beta short-read assay, DNA from cultured CD4+ T cells was sequenced. Genomic DNA was extracted from cultured CD4+ T cells. TCRdb passed the PCR reads through MiXCR, listing each CDR3 protein once. The profile shows over 7,000 distinct CDR3 sequences, less than 80% of them singletons. This clonotype was picked up a small number of times. What it recognizes is unknown. Treatment meaning: approximately 9-day PBMC culture with coronavirus spike peptide pools or control peptides (ViraFEST assay). First, ViraFEST expanded antigen-specific T cells with peptide pools, and next it sequenced the TCRs.

Sequenced material: cultured CD4+ T cells from blood, taken after SARS-CoV-2 vaccination. This TCR was recovered from a human donor with COVID-19. V usage is TRBV20-1 and J usage is TRBJ1-3; 9 bases are shared with TRBD1. The CDR3 DNA sequence: TGCAGTGCGGCCGGGACAGGGACGTCAAGAAACACCATATATTTT. Translated: CSAAGTGTSRNTIYF.